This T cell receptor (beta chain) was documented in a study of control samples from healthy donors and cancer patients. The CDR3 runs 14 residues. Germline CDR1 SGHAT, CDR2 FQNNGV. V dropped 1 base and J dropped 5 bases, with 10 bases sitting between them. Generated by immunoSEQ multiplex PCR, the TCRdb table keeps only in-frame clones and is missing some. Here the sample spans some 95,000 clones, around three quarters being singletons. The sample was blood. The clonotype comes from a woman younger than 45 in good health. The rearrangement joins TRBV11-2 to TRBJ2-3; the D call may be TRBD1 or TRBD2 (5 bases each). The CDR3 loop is CASSLVEGQDTQYF. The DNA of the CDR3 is TGTGCCAGCAGCTTAGTAGAGGGGCAAGATACGCAGTATTTT.